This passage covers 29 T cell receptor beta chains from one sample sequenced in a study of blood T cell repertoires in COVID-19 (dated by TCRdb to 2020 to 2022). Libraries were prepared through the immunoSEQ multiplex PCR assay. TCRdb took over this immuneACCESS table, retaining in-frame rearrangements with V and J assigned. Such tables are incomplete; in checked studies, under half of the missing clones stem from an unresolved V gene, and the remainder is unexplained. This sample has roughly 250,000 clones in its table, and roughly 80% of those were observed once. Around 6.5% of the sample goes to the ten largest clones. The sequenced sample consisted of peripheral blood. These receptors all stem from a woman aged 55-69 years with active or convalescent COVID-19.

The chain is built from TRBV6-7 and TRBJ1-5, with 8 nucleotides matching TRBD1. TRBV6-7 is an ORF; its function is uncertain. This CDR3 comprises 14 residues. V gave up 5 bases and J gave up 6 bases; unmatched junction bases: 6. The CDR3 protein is CASSHRGEGQPQHF. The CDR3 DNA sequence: TGTGCCAGCAGTCACAGGGGGGAAGGTCAGCCCCAGCATTTT.

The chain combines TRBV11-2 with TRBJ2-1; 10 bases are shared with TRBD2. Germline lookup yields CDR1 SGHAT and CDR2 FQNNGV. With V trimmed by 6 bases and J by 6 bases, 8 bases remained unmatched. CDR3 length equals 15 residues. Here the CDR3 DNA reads TGTGCCAGCAGAAATCGGGCTAGCGGGAGCAATGAGCAGTTCTTC. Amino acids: CASRNRASGSNEQFF. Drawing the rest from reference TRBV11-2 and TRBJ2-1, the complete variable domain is EAGVAQSPRYKIIEKRQSVAFWCNPISGHATLYWYQQILGQGPKLLIQFQNNGVVDDSQLPKDRFSAERLKGVDSTLKIQPAKLEDSAVYLCASRNRASGSNEQFFGPGTRLTVL.

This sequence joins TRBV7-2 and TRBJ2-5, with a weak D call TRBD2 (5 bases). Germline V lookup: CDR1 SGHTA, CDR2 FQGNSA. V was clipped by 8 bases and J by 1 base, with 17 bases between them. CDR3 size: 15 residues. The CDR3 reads CASRRASRTQETQYF. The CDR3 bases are TGTGCCAGCCGTCGTGCTAGCCGTACCCAAGAGACCCAGTACTTC. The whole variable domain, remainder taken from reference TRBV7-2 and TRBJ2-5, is GAGVSQSPSNKVTEKGKDVELRCDPISGHTALYWYRQSLGQGLEFLIYFQGNSAPDKSGLPSDRFSAERTGGSVSTLTIQRTQQEDSAVYLCASRRASRTQETQYFGPGTRLLVL.

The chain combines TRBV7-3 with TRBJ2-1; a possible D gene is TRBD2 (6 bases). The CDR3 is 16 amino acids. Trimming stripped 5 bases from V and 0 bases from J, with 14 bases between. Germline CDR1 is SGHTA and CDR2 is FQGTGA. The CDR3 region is CASSPPSASSYNEQFF. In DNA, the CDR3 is TGTGCCAGCAGCCCCCCTAGCGCCAGCTCCTACAATGAGCAGTTCTTC.

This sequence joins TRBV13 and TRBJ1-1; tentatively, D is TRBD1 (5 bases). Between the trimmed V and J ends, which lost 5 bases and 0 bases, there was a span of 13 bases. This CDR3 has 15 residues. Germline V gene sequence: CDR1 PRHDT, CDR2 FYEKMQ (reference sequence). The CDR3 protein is CASSEETAMNTEAFF. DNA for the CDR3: TGTGCCAGCAGCGAAGAGACAGCAATGAACACTGAAGCTTTCTTT.

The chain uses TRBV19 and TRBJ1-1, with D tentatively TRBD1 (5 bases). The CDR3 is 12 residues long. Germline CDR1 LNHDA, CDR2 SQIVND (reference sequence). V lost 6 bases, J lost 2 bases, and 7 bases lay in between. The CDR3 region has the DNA TGTGCCAGTAGCGACAGTAACACTGAAGCTTTCTTT. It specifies CASSDSNTEAFF.

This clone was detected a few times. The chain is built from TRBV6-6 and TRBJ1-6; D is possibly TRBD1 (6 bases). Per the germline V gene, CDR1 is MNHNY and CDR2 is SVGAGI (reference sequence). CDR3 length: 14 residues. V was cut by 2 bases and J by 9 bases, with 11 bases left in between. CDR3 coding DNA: TGTGCCAGCAGTTACCCCACAGGGACTTCACCCCTCCACTTT. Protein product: CASSYPTGTSPLHF.

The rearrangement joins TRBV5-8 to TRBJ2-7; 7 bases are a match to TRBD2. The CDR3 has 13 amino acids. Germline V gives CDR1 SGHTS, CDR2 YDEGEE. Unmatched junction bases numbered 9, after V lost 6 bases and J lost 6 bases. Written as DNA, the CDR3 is TGTGCCAGCACCCGGAGGGCGGGAGTCGAGCAGTACTTC. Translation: CASTRRAGVEQYF.

CDR3 amino acids: CASRPDRGQETQYF. The DNA for the CDR3 is TGTGCCAGCAGACCTGACAGGGGGCAAGAGACCCAGTACTTC. The gene calls are TRBV5-4 and TRBJ2-5, with TRBD1 identical over 9 bases. V trimming: 5 bases; J trimming: 2 bases; junction bases outside the gene matches: 4. CDR1 is SGHNT, CDR2 YYREEE, per germline (reference sequence). This CDR3 is built from 14 residues.

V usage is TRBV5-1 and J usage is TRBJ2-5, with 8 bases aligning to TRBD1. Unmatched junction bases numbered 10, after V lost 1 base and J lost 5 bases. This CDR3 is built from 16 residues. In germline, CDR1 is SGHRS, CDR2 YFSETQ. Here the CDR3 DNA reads TGCGCCAGCAGCTTGCCGAGCCAGGGGGCAGGGGAGACCCAGTACTTC. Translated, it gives CASSLPSQGAGETQYF.

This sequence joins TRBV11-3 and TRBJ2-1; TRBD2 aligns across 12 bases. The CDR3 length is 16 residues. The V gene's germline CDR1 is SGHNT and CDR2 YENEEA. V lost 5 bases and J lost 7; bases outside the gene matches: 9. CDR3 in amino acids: CASSTRTSGTANEQFF. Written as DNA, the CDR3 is TGTGCCAGCAGCACCCGGACTAGCGGGACGGCTAATGAGCAGTTCTTC.

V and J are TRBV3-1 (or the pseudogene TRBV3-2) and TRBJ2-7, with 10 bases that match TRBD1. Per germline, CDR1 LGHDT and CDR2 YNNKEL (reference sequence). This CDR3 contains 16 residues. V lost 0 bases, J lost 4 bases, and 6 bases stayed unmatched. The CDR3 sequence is CASSQDLGTGEYEQYF. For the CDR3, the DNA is TGTGCCAGCAGCCAAGATCTCGGGACAGGGGAGTACGAGCAGTACTTC.

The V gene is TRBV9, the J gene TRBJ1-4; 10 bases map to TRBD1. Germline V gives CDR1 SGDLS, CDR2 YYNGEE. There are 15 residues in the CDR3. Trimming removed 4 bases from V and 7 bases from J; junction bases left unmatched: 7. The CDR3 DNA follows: TGTGCCAGCAGCACCCGGACAGGGGGAGGTGAAAAACTGTTTTTT. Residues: CASSTRTGGGEKLFF.

The CDR3 sequence is CASSLVGIGVGEKLFF. Here the CDR3 DNA reads TGTGCCAGCAGCTTAGTAGGGATAGGGGTGGGGGAAAAACTGTTTTTT. V usage is TRBV7-2 and J usage is TRBJ1-4, with D possibly TRBD1 on 5 matching bases. Germline assignment: CDR1 SGHTA and CDR2 FQGNSA. Trimming shortened V by 1 base and J by 8 bases, and 17 bases separated the two germline ends. This CDR3 contains 16 residues. Combining the CDR3 with reference TRBV7-2 and TRBJ1-4 gives the whole variable domain GAGVSQSPSNKVTEKGKDVELRCDPISGHTALYWYRQSLGQGLEFLIYFQGNSAPDKSGLPSDRFSAERTGGSVSTLTIQRTQQEDSAVYLCASSLVGIGVGEKLFFGSGTQLSVL.

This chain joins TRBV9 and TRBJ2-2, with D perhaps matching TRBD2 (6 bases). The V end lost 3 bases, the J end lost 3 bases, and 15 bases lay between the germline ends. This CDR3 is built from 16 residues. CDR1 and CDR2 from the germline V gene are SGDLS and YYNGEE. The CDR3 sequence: CASSATLGTYTGELFF. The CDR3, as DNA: TGTGCCAGCAGCGCCACCCTGGGGACTTACACCGGGGAGCTGTTTTTT.

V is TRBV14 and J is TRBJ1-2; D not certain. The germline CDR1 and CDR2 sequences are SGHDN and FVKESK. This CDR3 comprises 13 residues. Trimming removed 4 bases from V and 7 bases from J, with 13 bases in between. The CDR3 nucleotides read TGTGCCAGCAGCCCCATCGGGTTGGGTGGCTACACCTTC. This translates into CASSPIGLGGYTF.

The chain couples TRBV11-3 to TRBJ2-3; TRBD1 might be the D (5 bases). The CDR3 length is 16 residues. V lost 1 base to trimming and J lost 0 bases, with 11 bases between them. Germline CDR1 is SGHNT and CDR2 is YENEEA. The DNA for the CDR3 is TGTGCCAGCAGCTTAGGGGCAGGGCCTAGCACAGATACGCAGTATTTT. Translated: CASSLGAGPSTDTQYF.

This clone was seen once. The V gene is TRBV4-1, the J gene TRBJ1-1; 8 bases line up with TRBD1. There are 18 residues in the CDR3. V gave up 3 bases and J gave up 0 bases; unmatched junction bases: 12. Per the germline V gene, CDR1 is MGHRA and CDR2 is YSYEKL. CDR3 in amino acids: CASSHPWGDRYMNTEAFF. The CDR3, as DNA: TGCGCCAGCAGCCACCCCTGGGGGGACAGGTATATGAACACTGAAGCTTTCTTT.

CDR3 loop: CATSDLPGFSYNEQFF. CDR3 coding DNA: TGTGCCACCAGTGATTTGCCCGGGTTTTCCTACAATGAGCAGTTCTTC. The rearrangement uses TRBV24-1 and TRBJ2-1, with D unresolved. Germline V CDR1 and CDR2: KGHDR, SFDVKD. The CDR3 has 16 amino acids. Trimming cost V 0 bases and J 1 base, with 9 bases left between them.

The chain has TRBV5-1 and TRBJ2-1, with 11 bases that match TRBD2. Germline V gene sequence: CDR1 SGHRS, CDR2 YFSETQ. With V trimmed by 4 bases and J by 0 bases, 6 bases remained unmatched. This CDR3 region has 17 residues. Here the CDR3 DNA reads TGCGCCAGCAGCAGGGGACTAGCGGACAGCTCCTACAATGAGCAGTTCTTC. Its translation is CASSRGLADSSYNEQFF. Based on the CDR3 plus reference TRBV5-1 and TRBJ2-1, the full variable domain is KAGVTQTPRYLIKTRGQQVTLSCSPISGHRSVSWYQQTPGQGLQFLFEYFSETQRNKGNFPGRFSGRQFSNSRSEMNVSTLELGDSALYLCASSRGLADSSYNEQFFGPGTRLTVL.

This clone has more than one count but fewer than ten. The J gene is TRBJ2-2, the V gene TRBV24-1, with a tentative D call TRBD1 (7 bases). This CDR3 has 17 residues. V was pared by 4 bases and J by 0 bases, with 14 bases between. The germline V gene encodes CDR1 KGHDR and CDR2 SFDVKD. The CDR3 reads CATSDLRGDPNTGELFF. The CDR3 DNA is TGTGCCACCAGTGACCTCAGGGGGGATCCGAACACCGGGGAGCTGTTTTTT.

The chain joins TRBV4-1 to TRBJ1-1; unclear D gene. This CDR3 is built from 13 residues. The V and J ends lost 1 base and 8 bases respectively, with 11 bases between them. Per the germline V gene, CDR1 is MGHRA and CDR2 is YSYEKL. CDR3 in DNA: TGCGCCAGCAGCCAAGGTCCCCAGGTAGAAGCTTTCTTT. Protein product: CASSQGPQVEAFF.

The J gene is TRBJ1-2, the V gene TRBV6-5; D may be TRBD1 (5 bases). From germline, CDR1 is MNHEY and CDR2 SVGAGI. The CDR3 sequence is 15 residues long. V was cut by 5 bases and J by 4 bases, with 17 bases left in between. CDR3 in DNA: TGTGCCAGCAGTCCTTCGGGCGGGGCTCGCTATGGCTACACCTTC. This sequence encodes CASSPSGGARYGYTF.

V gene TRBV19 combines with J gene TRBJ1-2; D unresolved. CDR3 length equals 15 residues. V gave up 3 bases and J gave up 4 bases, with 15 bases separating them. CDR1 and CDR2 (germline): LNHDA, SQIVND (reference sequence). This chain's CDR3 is CASSIAGLGRYGYTF. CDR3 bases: TGTGCCAGTAGTATCGCTGGGTTGGGCCGCTATGGCTACACCTTC.

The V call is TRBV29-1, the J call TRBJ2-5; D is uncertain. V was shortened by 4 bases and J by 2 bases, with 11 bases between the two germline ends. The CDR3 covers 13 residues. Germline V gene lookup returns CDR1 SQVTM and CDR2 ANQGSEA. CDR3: CSVVRGKQETQYF. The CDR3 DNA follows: TGCAGCGTTGTTCGAGGAAAACAAGAGACCCAGTACTTC.

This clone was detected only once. The CDR3 DNA is TGTGCCAGCAGTGGCAGGGAAGGGGCCTACGAGCAGTACTTC. Its translation: CASSGREGAYEQYF. The rearrangement links TRBV6-4 to TRBJ2-7; D may be TRBD1 (5 bases). CDR3 length: 14 amino acids. V was pared by 4 bases and J by 2 bases, with 12 bases between. In germline, CDR1 is MRHNA, CDR2 SNTAGT.

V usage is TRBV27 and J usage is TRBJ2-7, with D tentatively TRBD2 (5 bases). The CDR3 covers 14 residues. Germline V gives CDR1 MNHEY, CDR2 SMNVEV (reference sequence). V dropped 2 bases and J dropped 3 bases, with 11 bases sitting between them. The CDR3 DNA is TGTGCCAGCAGTTTACGGGGAGTCCTCTACGAGCAGTACTTC. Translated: CASSLRGVLYEQYF.

This chain's CDR3 is CASSLGQGAPLLETQYF. The CDR3 DNA is TGTGCCAGCAGCTTGGGACAGGGAGCCCCCCTGTTGGAGACCCAGTACTTC. The chain couples TRBV5-8 to TRBJ2-5; 7 bases map to TRBD1. CDR1 and CDR2 (germline): SGHTS, YDEGEE. The CDR3 is 17 residues long. The ends lost 0 bases at V and 5 bases at J; junction bases unmatched: 13.

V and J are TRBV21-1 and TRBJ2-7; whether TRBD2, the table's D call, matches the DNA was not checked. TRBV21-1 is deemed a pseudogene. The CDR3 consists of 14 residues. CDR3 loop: CASSKKPSWREQYV. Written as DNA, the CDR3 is TGTGCCAGCAGCAAAAAGCCTAGCTGGAGGGAGCAGTACGTC.